The 5 T cell receptor beta chains in this list originate from one sample, sequenced in a study of blood T cell repertoires in COVID-19. Clones were read by immunoSEQ multiplex PCR, and TCRdb kept only the in-frame ones, dropping some. The sample holds roughly 150,000 clones, approximately 92% seen once. Sample: peripheral blood. The receptors were gathered from a woman aged 40 to 55 with acute or convalescent COVID-19.

This chain joins TRBV18 and TRBJ2-1; perhaps TRBD2 as D (6 bases). Trimming took off 4 bases at V and 0 bases at J, with 19 bases between the two ends. Looked up from germline, CDR1 is KGHSH and CDR2 is LQKENI. CDR3 size: 18 residues. The CDR3 DNA is TGTGCCAGCTCACTAGCCTTTACGGGGACTGGCTCCTACAATGAGCAGTTCTTC. Protein product: CASSLAFTGTGSYNEQFF.

This clone was observed a few times. V gene TRBV7-8 combines with J gene TRBJ1-6, with unresolved D. The CDR3 totals 18 residues. Trimming stripped 1 base from V and 0 bases from J, with 13 bases between. CDR1 and CDR2 from the germline V gene are SGHVS and FQNEAQ. The CDR3 DNA sequence: TGTGCCAGCAGCTTAGAAATAGGAGGGAGCTCCTATAATTCACCCCTCCACTTT. Amino acids: CASSLEIGGSSYNSPLHF.

CDR3 region: CASSERSMRGWDTQYF. CDR3 nucleotides: TGTGCCAGCAGTGAAAGGAGTATGCGGGGTTGGGATACGCAGTATTTT. The V and J genes are TRBV2 and TRBJ2-3; possible D gene TRBD2, 6 bases. The CDR3 totals 16 residues. Germline V lookup: CDR1 SNHLY, CDR2 FYNNEI. Trimming shortened V by 2 bases and J by 6 bases, and 18 bases separated the two germline ends.

The gene calls are TRBV4-2 and TRBJ1-4; 11 nucleotides align to TRBD1. CDR1 is LGHNA, CDR2 YNFKEQ, per germline. CDR3 length: 17 residues. V dropped 4 bases and J dropped 6; count of bases not matched to a gene: 10. Here the CDR3 DNA reads TGTGCCAGCAGCCGCATGGGACAGGGGGTCGGCGATGAAAAACTGTTTTTT. This translates into CASSRMGQGVGDEKLFF.

The chain employs TRBV7-9 and TRBJ2-4, with D unresolved. V was pared by 3 bases and J by 5 bases, with 11 bases between. Germline assignment: CDR1 SEHNR and CDR2 FQNEAQ (reference sequence). This CDR3 spans 14 amino acids. CDR3 nucleotide sequence: TGTGCCAGCAGCTTTAGAGCCGCTCAAAACATTCAGTACTTC. Its translation is CASSFRAAQNIQYF.